This is a list of T cell receptor beta chains from one sample in a study of T cells in Graves' hyperthyroidism and ophthalmopathy. Using its own MiXCR run on the multiplex PCR reads, TCRdb lists one record per CDR3 protein. The profile shows about 400,000 distinct CDR3 sequences, roughly 15% of them singletons. The specimen sequenced was blood. These receptors were collected from a woman aged 18-29 years with Graves' hyperthyroidism. The CDR3 runs from the conserved cysteine through the conserved F or W. The D gene is left open where the match is weak. Clone size is shown for a subset of rows, as once, few, many or a class of expanded clone.

clone_size d_call v_call cdr3_aa
many TRBD2 TRBV4-1 CASSQDRTSAQYF
many TRBD1 TRBV29-1 CSVATGGYYGYTF
many TRBD1 TRBV28 CASRTGSYEQYF
. . TRBV6-1 CASRGQPNQPQHF
. . TRBV6-2/TRBV6-3 CASTLNTEAFF
many . TRBV6-1 CASRRDAGYTF
many . TRBV28 CASSHDRLRKLFF
. . TRBV4-2 CASSQGYKSEAFF
few . TRBV4-3 CASSQEVAGTGELFF
many TRBD1 TRBV7-3 CASSSRTGGGSGANVLTF
few TRBD1 TRBV4-2 CASSQEGQFNSPLHF
. . TRBV27 CASSPEGWNEKLFF
many . TRBV6-1 CASRLQPSTDTQYF
few . TRBV19 CASSIAAPGKPQHF
many . TRBV2 CASSDMAVINYGYTF
few . TRBV3-1 CASSQDIGITNTGGLFF
. TRBD1 TRBV4-1 CASSLGQGRGQPQHF
many . TRBV7-2 CASSPDSGGAYEQYF
many TRBD2 TRBV12-3/TRBV12-4 CASSRLAGARNEQFF
few TRBD1 TRBV27 CASVPTAIGGPQTF
few TRBD1 TRBV29-1 CSVEGLPGGSGTDTQYF
few . TRBV10-3 CAISESGIGANVLTF
many . TRBV7-9 CASSPRPDYGYTF
many . TRBV27 CASSLEVLPSTDTQYF
few TRBD1 TRBV10-2 CASSTGVDTGELFF
many . TRBV2 CASRADGSSYNEQFF
many TRBD2 TRBV7-9 CASSSGLAFSYNEQFF
few TRBD2 TRBV12-3/TRBV12-4 CASSFGGSSDTQYF
many . TRBV4-2 CASSQQGGNQPQHF
many . TRBV6-1 CASSEERVSKPQHF
few TRBD2 TRBV5-1 CASSFYLAGGTGEQYF
many TRBD1 TRBV19 CASSLPGGSNQPQHF